This TCR beta chain was recorded in a study of shared clonotypes between healthy human individuals. Losses at the gene ends were 3 bases for V and 5 bases for J; bases not matched to a gene: 6. Germline values: CDR1 SGDLS, CDR2 YYNGEE. The CDR3 runs to 14 residues. In the case of this clone: Its antigen remains unknown.

Generated by immunoSEQ multiplex PCR, the TCRdb table keeps only in-frame clones and is missing some. The sample lists roughly 2.2 million clones; just over 90% were seen once. Overall study results and limits: Clonotypes which were not shared had lower generation probabilities than clonotypes that all four donors shared.

Input material: naive CD4+ T cells from PBMCs. Noted subset: CD45RA+ positively selected. This clonotype originated in a man younger than 30 in good health. Some clones in this sample may be carry-over from other donors' samples. The V and J genes are TRBV9 and TRBJ2-3; 7 nucleotides agree with TRBD1. CDR3 coding DNA: TGTGCCAGCAGCGCCGACAGGGTCGTAGATACGCAGTATTTT. Translated: CASSADRVVDTQYF.